These 27 T cell receptor beta chains came from one sample sequenced in a study of long-term antiretroviral therapy in people with HIV. Samples were assayed with immunoSEQ v3.0 at survey level. Produced via immunoSEQ multiplex PCR; TCRdb's table is partial and in-frame only. The data show fewer than 40,000 clones, 94% seen once. Specimen: unsorted PBMCs, collected approximately 5.1 years after starting antiretroviral therapy. The receptors come from a woman aged 45-59 years with HIV.

As for this clone: At one end the junction does not follow the germline gene, possibly because of a read error. V gene TRBV30 combines with J gene TRBJ1-1; 8 nucleotides line up with TRBD1. CDR1 is GTSNPN, CDR2 SVGIG, per germline (reference sequence). The CDR3 has 14 amino acids. CDR3 in DNA: TGCCCAAGGAGGTATACAGGGGGAAAGACTGAAGCTTTCTTT. As protein: CPRRYTGGKTEAFF.

The CDR3 reads CASSLGVYGYTF. CDR3 bases: TGTGCCAGCAGCTTAGGGGTCTATGGCTACACCTTC. The rearrangement joins TRBV7-2 to TRBJ1-2; D is uncertain. The germline V and J ends were trimmed by 1 base and 4 bases, with 4 bases remaining between them. The CDR3 contains 12 residues. Germline CDR1 and CDR2: SGHTA and FQGNSA.

The chain links TRBV6-5 to TRBJ2-7; TRBD1 agrees at 7 bases. The CDR3 contains 13 residues. Germline assignment: CDR1 MNHEY and CDR2 SVGAGI. V was pared by 6 bases and J by 3 bases, with 5 bases of the junction left unmatched. CDR3 in amino acids: CASSRQGNYEQYF. CDR3 bases: TGTGCCAGCAGCAGACAGGGCAACTACGAGCAGTACTTC.

By share, this clone counts as medium-sized. CDR3 sequence: CASGPGQGKTEAFF. CDR3 sequence (DNA): TGTGCTAGTGGTCCCGGACAGGGAAAGACTGAAGCTTTCTTT. This chain links TRBV12-5 with TRBJ1-1; 8 bases are shared with TRBD1. The germline V gene has CDR1 LGHNT and CDR2 FRNRAP. There are 14 residues in the CDR3. The V and J ends lost 5 bases and 5 bases, in that order; junction bases with no gene match: 7.

The J gene is TRBJ1-1, the V gene TRBV25-1; TRBD1 might be the D (6 bases). This CDR3 has 11 amino acids. V lost 7 bases and J lost 8, with 11 bases in between. CDR1 is MGHDK, CDR2 SYGVNS, per germline. CDR3 nucleotide sequence: TGTGCCAGCAACTCAGGGGTGGAAGCTTTCTTT. Translated: CASNSGVEAFF.

The rearrangement uses TRBV9 and TRBJ1-1, with 12 bases identical to TRBD1. Germline lookup yields CDR1 SGDLS and CDR2 YYNGEE. The V and J ends lost 0 bases and 6 bases, in that order; junction bases with no gene match: 12. The CDR3 contains 18 residues. The chain's CDR3 is CASSVDPRGQGAYAEAFF. The CDR3 DNA is TGTGCCAGCAGCGTAGACCCCAGGGGACAGGGGGCGTATGCTGAAGCTTTCTTT.

This rearrangement joins TRBV7-2 to TRBJ1-1; D is possibly TRBD1 (5 bases). The CDR3 runs to 15 residues. The V gene lost 0 bases and the J gene lost 1 base, with 9 bases spanning the gap. Germline CDR1 and CDR2: SGHTA and FQGNSA. CDR3 residues: CASSLAGQGNTEAFF. The CDR3 bases are TGTGCCAGCAGCTTAGCGGGGCAGGGGAACACTGAAGCTTTCTTT.

The chain combines TRBV18 with TRBJ2-5; no reliable D call. The germline V gene encodes CDR1 KGHSH and CDR2 LQKENI. V lost 6 bases and J 1 base, leaving 3 bases between the germline ends. The CDR3 sequence is 11 residues long. CDR3 amino acids: CASSLQETQYF. The CDR3 DNA sequence: TGTGCCAGCTCGCTCCAAGAGACCCAGTACTTC.

The J gene is TRBJ1-1, the V gene TRBV6-5, with D unclear. CDR1 MNHEY and CDR2 SVGAGI come from the germline V gene. The CDR3 spans 12 residues. V was clipped by 5 bases and J by 6 bases, with 10 bases between them. CDR3 bases: TGTGCCAGCAGTCAAGGGCCCTCTGAAGCTTTCTTT. As protein: CASSQGPSEAFF.

This chain joins TRBV6-5 and TRBJ2-7; TRBD1 matches at 8 bases. This CDR3 contains 15 residues. V dropped 2 bases and J dropped 6; count of bases not matched to a gene: 9. Germline values: CDR1 MNHEY, CDR2 SVGAGI. The DNA for the CDR3 is TGTGCCAGCAGTTACATAGTGGGGACAGGTCTCGAGCAGTACTTC. Its protein is CASSYIVGTGLEQYF.

The gene calls are TRBV4-2 and TRBJ2-3; 8 bases agree with TRBD2. The trim removed 0 bases at V and 0 bases at J, leaving 2 bases unmatched. There are 16 residues in the CDR3. CDR1 and CDR2 from the germline V gene are LGHNA and YNFKEQ. CDR3 in DNA: TGTGCCAGCAGCCAAGAAGGGACTAGTAGCACAGATACGCAGTATTTT. Its translation is CASSQEGTSSTDTQYF.

This CDR3 is CASSEKGSEQYF. DNA for the CDR3: TGTGCCAGCAGCGAAAAGGGTTCCGAGCAGTACTTC. The chain recombines TRBV27 with TRBJ2-7; D call uncertain. The CDR3 covers 12 residues. The V end was cut by 6 bases, the J end by 6 bases, with 12 bases between. CDR1 is MNHEY and CDR2 is SMNVEV in the germline V gene (reference sequence).

This chain joins TRBV6-1 and TRBJ1-2, with D possibly TRBD1 on 6 matching bases. The germline V and J ends were trimmed by 1 base and 8 bases, with 17 bases remaining between them. The CDR3 sequence is 15 residues long. Looked up from germline, CDR1 is MNHNS and CDR2 is SASEGT. The CDR3, as DNA: TGTGCCAGCAGTGAAGTACCGGGGGCGATTAAAGGCTACACCTTC. Protein product: CASSEVPGAIKGYTF.

In this sample, this clone turned up once. The J gene is TRBJ2-1, the V gene TRBV1; no DNA check was done on the table's D call, TRBD2. TRBV1 is classified as a pseudogene. The CDR3 contains 20 residues. CDR3 coding DNA: TGCACCAGCAGCCAGGGGACTAGCGGGGAACCCATGGACTCCTACAATGAGCAGTTCTTC. The encoded protein is CTSSQGTSGEPMDSYNEQFF.

This sequence joins TRBV7-2 and TRBJ2-3; 10 bases are shared with TRBD2. The CDR3 totals 18 residues. Germline loops: CDR1 SGHTA, CDR2 FQGNSA. V was pared by 3 bases and J by 8 bases, with 17 bases of the junction left unmatched. CDR3 nucleotide sequence: TGTGCCAGCAGCTTTAGCGTCTGGCGAGCGGGGGGGCAAGGTACGCAGTATTTT. As protein: CASSFSVWRAGGQGTQYF. Supplemented by reference TRBV7-2 and TRBJ2-3, the full variable domain reads GAGVSQSPSNKVTEKGKDVELRCDPISGHTALYWYRQSLGQGLEFLIYFQGNSAPDKSGLPSDRFSAERTGGSVSTLTIQRTQQEDSAVYLCASSFSVWRAGGQGTQYFGPGTRLTVL.

This chain connects TRBV10-2 to TRBJ1-2, with D uncertain. Germline V gives CDR1 WSHSY, CDR2 SAAADI. This CDR3 region has 13 residues. V shed 5 bases and J shed 6 bases, with 13 bases lying between them. The CDR3 nucleotides are TGCGCCAGCAGTCCAGTAACGTATAATGGCTACACCTTC. It codes for CASSPVTYNGYTF.

In nucleotides, the CDR3 is TGTGCCAGCAGCTTTCTCCCGGACAGAGGGGGCCTTACAGATACGCAGTATTTT. This sequence encodes CASSFLPDRGGLTDTQYF. The genes are TRBV13 and TRBJ2-3; 7 bases are shared with TRBD1. V was pared by 3 bases and J by 3 bases, with 15 bases of the junction left unmatched. The CDR3 length is 18 residues. The V gene's germline CDR1 is PRHDT and CDR2 FYEKMQ (reference sequence).

The genes are TRBV7-9 and TRBJ1-1; D perhaps matches TRBD1 (5 bases). CDR3 length: 13 residues. Trimming left V 2 bases short and J 4 bases short, with 8 bases between. Per the germline V gene, CDR1 is SEHNR and CDR2 is FQNEAQ (reference sequence). The CDR3 sequence is CASSLIGATEAFF. The CDR3 nucleotides are TGTGCCAGCAGCTTAATCGGGGCCACTGAAGCTTTCTTT.

This chain joins TRBV4-1 and TRBJ2-4; D might be TRBD1 (6 bases). In germline, CDR1 is MGHRA, CDR2 YSYEKL. This CDR3 region has 16 residues. V was pared by 2 bases and J by 1 base, with 12 bases between. The DNA of the CDR3 is TGCGCCAGCAGCCAACTTATGCAGGGGGCCAAAAACATTCAGTACTTC. The encoded protein is CASSQLMQGAKNIQYF.

The genes are TRBV25-1 and TRBJ1-2, with 8 nucleotides matching TRBD1. This CDR3 comprises 13 residues. Trimming cost V 4 bases and J 4 bases; bases outside gene matches: 2. The germline CDR1 and CDR2 sequences are MGHDK and SYGVNS. CDR3 loop: CASSATGGYGYTF. In DNA, the CDR3 is TGTGCCAGCAGTGCAACAGGGGGCTATGGCTACACCTTC.

The chain recombines TRBV27 with TRBJ2-7; either TRBD1 or TRBD2 may supply D (5 bases each). The germline V gene has CDR1 MNHEY and CDR2 SMNVEV (reference sequence). The CDR3 has 14 residues. Trimming took 5 bases from V and 7 from J, leaving 18 bases between them. This CDR3 is CASSVDGATREQYF. The DNA of the CDR3 is TGTGCCAGCAGTGTAGACGGGGCGACAAGGGAGCAGTACTTC.

The J gene is TRBJ2-1, the V gene TRBV5-1; D perhaps matches TRBD2 (5 bases). Germline CDR1 is SGHRS and CDR2 is YFSETQ. This CDR3 is built from 15 residues. Trimming took off 0 bases at V and 9 bases at J, with 16 bases between the two ends. CDR3 nucleotide sequence: TGCGCCAGCAGCTTGGACATGAGGGATGGGCGTGAGCAGTTCTTC. Its translation: CASSLDMRDGREQFF.

The chain has TRBV11-1 and TRBJ2-3; D perhaps matches TRBD1 (6 bases). Germline CDR1 SGHAT, CDR2 FQDESV (reference sequence). The germline V and J ends were trimmed by 2 bases and 13 bases, with 16 bases remaining between them. The CDR3 contains 13 residues. For the CDR3, the DNA is TGTGCCAGCAGCTTAAACCCACAGGGAATGGAGTATTTT. Amino acid sequence: CASSLNPQGMEYF.

The chain uses TRBV2 and TRBJ2-5; D ambiguous. Trimming cost V 7 bases and J 2 bases, with 14 bases left between them. The V gene's germline CDR1 is SNHLY and CDR2 FYNNEI. The CDR3 has 14 amino acids. CDR3 DNA sequence: TGTGCCAGCACCCAGACTGGGTCTCAAGAGACCCAGTACTTC. Its protein product is CASTQTGSQETQYF.

The chain is built from TRBV30 and TRBJ1-2, with 7 positions matching TRBD1. The CDR3 totals 14 residues. V dropped 3 bases and J dropped 4; count of bases not matched to a gene: 8. From germline, CDR1 is GTSNPN and CDR2 SVGIG (reference sequence). CDR3 DNA: TGTGCCTGGAGGGAGGGGGCATCACCCTATGGCTACACCTTC. Its protein is CAWREGASPYGYTF.

V usage is TRBV5-4 and J usage is TRBJ1-1; possibly TRBD1 for D (5 bases). Germline V lookup: CDR1 SGHNT, CDR2 YYREEE (reference sequence). V dropped 2 bases and J dropped 1 base, with 12 bases sitting between them. There are 15 residues in the CDR3. Written as DNA, the CDR3 is TGTGCCAGCAGCTTTGGGGCAGCCCAGAACACTGAAGCTTTCTTT. It is translated as CASSFGAAQNTEAFF.

This chain uses TRBV11-2 with TRBJ1-4; D may be TRBD1 (5 bases). This CDR3 is 14 amino acids long. The V and J ends lost 1 base and 8 bases respectively, with 11 bases between them. Germline V CDR1 and CDR2: SGHAT, FQNNGV. The CDR3 coding sequence is TGTGCCAGCAGCTTAGGCGGCAGGGCGGAAAAACTGTTTTTT. Residues: CASSLGGRAEKLFF.